This passage covers 27 T cell receptor beta chains from one sample sequenced in a study of control samples from healthy donors and cancer patients. Produced via immunoSEQ multiplex PCR; TCRdb's table is partial and in-frame only. The repertoire has roughly 200,000 clones, just under 95% of them found once; the top ten carry approximately 1.5%. The sequenced sample was blood. These receptors all come from a man aged 50-60 years in good health.

The V call is TRBV5-1, the J call TRBJ1-2, with D unclear. CDR1 is SGHRS, CDR2 YFSETQ, per germline. V was shortened by 3 bases and J by 0 bases, with 9 bases between the two germline ends. The CDR3 length is 14 residues. The CDR3 DNA is TGCGCCAGCAGCTCTGGCCCGACTAACTATGGCTACACCTTC. Amino acids: CASSSGPTNYGYTF.

The chain has TRBV7-8 and TRBJ1-5; D gene ambiguous. The CDR3 is 14 residues long. Trimming removed 5 bases from V and 5 bases from J, with 13 bases in between. Germline assignment: CDR1 SGHVS and CDR2 FQNEAQ. In nucleotides, the CDR3 is TGTGCCAGCAGCACTAGTGATGTGGATCAGCCCCAGCATTTT. This codes for CASSTSDVDQPQHF.

The chain combines TRBV11-2 with TRBJ1-4, with TRBD1 matching over 10 bases. Germline V gene sequence: CDR1 SGHAT, CDR2 FQNNGV. The ends lost 3 bases at V and 4 bases at J; junction bases unmatched: 8. The CDR3 consists of 17 residues. CDR3 sequence: CASSFVTGGASNEKLFF. The CDR3 bases are TGTGCCAGCAGCTTCGTGACAGGGGGCGCGAGTAATGAAAAACTGTTTTTT.

The CDR3 region is CASSEIGELFF. Written as DNA, the CDR3 is TGTGCCAGCAGTGAGATCGGGGAGCTGTTTTTT. This chain links TRBV2 with TRBJ2-2; D is undetermined. The CDR3 is made up of 11 amino acids. Germline V CDR1 and CDR2: SNHLY, FYNNEI. V gave up 3 bases and J gave up 7 bases, with 3 bases separating them.

This sequence joins TRBV11-1 and TRBJ2-5; tentative D call: TRBD1 (5 bases). The ends were cut back, 4 bases at V and 4 bases at J, with 13 bases in the middle. The CDR3 runs 14 residues. Germline V lookup: CDR1 SGHAT, CDR2 FQDESV (reference sequence). CDR3 DNA sequence: TGTGCCAGCAGCTCGGTAGGGGCGCGAGAGACCCAGTACTTC. Its translation is CASSSVGARETQYF.

The J gene is TRBJ1-2, the V gene TRBV28, with 8 bases matching TRBD1. Losses at the gene ends were 5 bases for V and 4 bases for J; bases not matched to a gene: 6. This CDR3 region has 14 residues. From germline, CDR1 is MDHEN and CDR2 SYDVKM. Written as DNA, the CDR3 is TGTGCCAGCAGTGTGCAACAGGGGGTCTATGGCTACACCTTC. Protein product: CASSVQQGVYGYTF.

The J gene is TRBJ1-1, the V gene TRBV7-9, with D uncertain. This CDR3 has 12 residues. Looked up from germline, CDR1 is SEHNR and CDR2 is FQNEAQ (reference sequence). V was trimmed by 3 bases and J by 7 bases, leaving 9 bases between them. CDR3 loop: CASSFSAGEAFF. CDR3 coding DNA: TGTGCCAGCAGCTTTTCTGCGGGTGAAGCTTTCTTT.

The V call is TRBV15, the J call TRBJ2-7; D is unclear. Germline values: CDR1 LNHNV, CDR2 YYDKDF (reference sequence). This CDR3 spans 13 amino acids. V was clipped by 0 bases and J by 1 base, with 4 bases between them. In DNA, the CDR3 is TGTGCCACCAGCAGAGATCGGTCCTACGAGCAGTACTTC. Protein: CATSRDRSYEQYF.

This clone was seen a single time. The genes are TRBV9 and TRBJ1-5; possibly TRBD1 for D (5 bases). Per the germline V gene, CDR1 is SGDLS and CDR2 is YYNGEE. There are 15 residues in the CDR3. Trimming took 2 bases from V and 6 from J, leaving 15 bases between them. The DNA of the CDR3 is TGTGCCAGCAGCGTGTCACCCTCGGGGGGTCAGCCCCAGCATTTT. Protein: CASSVSPSGGQPQHF.

This clone appeared a single time. V gene TRBV2 combines with J gene TRBJ2-7, with D possibly matching TRBD2 (5 bases). V lost 3 bases and J 0 bases, leaving 12 bases between the germline ends. The CDR3 contains 15 residues. Germline CDR1 and CDR2: SNHLY and FYNNEI. The CDR3: CASSEGSSLSYEQYV. The CDR3 region has the DNA TGTGCCAGCAGTGAGGGGAGTTCGCTCTCCTACGAGCAGTACGTC.

The V gene is TRBV20-1, the J gene TRBJ1-1, with D hard to call. Trimming removed 3 bases from V and 10 bases from J, with 15 bases in between. The CDR3 is made up of 12 amino acids. Germline CDR1 and CDR2: DFQATT and SNEGSKA (reference sequence). CDR3 residues: CSASVHSGGAFF. DNA of the CDR3: TGCAGTGCTAGTGTTCACTCCGGTGGAGCTTTCTTT.

V and J are TRBV18 and TRBJ1-2, with no clear D. CDR1 and CDR2 from the germline V gene are KGHSH and LQKENI. Trimming took off 3 bases at V and 4 bases at J, with 12 bases between the two ends. This CDR3 comprises 14 residues. This chain's CDR3 is CASSPSTEGYGYTF. The CDR3 region has the DNA TGTGCCAGCTCACCCTCTACGGAGGGCTATGGCTACACCTTC. The whole variable domain, filled in from reference TRBV18 and TRBJ1-2, reads NAGVMQNPRHLVRRRGQEARLRCSPMKGHSHVYWYRQLPEEGLKFMVYLQKENIIDESGMPKERFSAEFPKEGPSILRIQQVVRGDSAAYFCASSPSTEGYGYTFGSGTRLTVV.

In this sample, this clone turned up once. The J gene is TRBJ1-3, the V gene TRBV28; D gene ambiguous. CDR1 and CDR2 from the germline V gene are MDHEN and SYDVKM. The V and J ends lost 1 base and 4 bases respectively, with 5 bases between them. This CDR3 is built from 13 residues. CDR3 region: CASSLLIGNTIYF. DNA for the CDR3: TGTGCCAGCAGTTTATTGATCGGAAACACCATATATTTT.

V gene TRBV12-2 combines with J gene TRBJ2-7. TRBV12-2 is deemed a pseudogene. CDR3 length equals 15 residues. This chain's CDR3 is CASRYNTPEGYEQYV. Here the CDR3 DNA reads TGTGCAAGTCGCTATAATACCCCCGAAGGCTACGAGCAGTACGTC.

The genes are TRBV27 and TRBJ2-5; the D gene is possibly TRBD1 (6 bases). The V end lost 6 bases, the J end lost 3 bases, and 11 bases lay between the germline ends. Germline assignment: CDR1 MNHEY and CDR2 SMNVEV (reference sequence). This CDR3 is 13 amino acids long. CDR3: CASRGKGEETQYF. For the CDR3, the DNA is TGTGCCAGCAGGGGGAAGGGGGAAGAGACCCAGTACTTC.

The chain combines TRBV18 with TRBJ2-4; D is uncertain. This CDR3 contains 17 residues. V was cut by 0 bases and J by 0 bases, with 12 bases left in between. Germline CDR1 and CDR2: KGHSH and LQKENI. The DNA for the CDR3 is TGTGCCAGCTCACCACCGGGCGGCGCCCAAGCCAAAAACATTCAGTACTTC. Its translation: CASSPPGGAQAKNIQYF.

The chain joins TRBV18 to TRBJ2-3; 10 positions match TRBD1. V dropped 6 bases and J dropped 1; count of bases not matched to a gene: 1. The germline V gene has CDR1 KGHSH and CDR2 LQKENI. This CDR3 has 14 amino acids. The CDR3 loop reads CASSGTGGTDTQYF. For the CDR3, the DNA is TGTGCCAGCTCCGGGACAGGGGGCACAGATACGCAGTATTTT.

V gene TRBV5-1 combines with J gene TRBJ2-6; D gene unclear. The CDR3 loop spans 16 amino acids. Trimming removed 0 bases at V and 0 bases at J, with 7 bases between. CDR1 is SGHRS, CDR2 YFSETQ, per germline. CDR3 bases: TGCGCCAGCAGCTTGGCCAGATTCTCTGGGGCCAACGTCCTGACTTTC. Its translation is CASSLARFSGANVLTF.

V and J are TRBV2 and TRBJ1-2, with 9 bases aligning to TRBD1. J lost 8 bases, V lost 7 bases, and 8 bases had no gene match. The CDR3 is 13 amino acids. Germline assignment: CDR1 SNHLY and CDR2 FYNNEI. CDR3 nucleotides: TGTGCCAGCAAGGGACAGGGACCGTCGGGCTACACCTTC. Translation gives CASKGQGPSGYTF.

The chain combines TRBV5-8 with TRBJ2-3; TRBD2 matches at 8 bases. This CDR3 region has 15 residues. The germline CDR1 and CDR2 sequences are SGHTS and YDEGEE. V was pared by 4 bases and J by 2 bases, with 6 bases of the junction left unmatched. CDR3 in DNA: TGTGCCAGCAGCCCCAGGCGGGGGGCCACAGATACGCAGTATTTT. Translated: CASSPRRGATDTQYF.

The genes are TRBV4-2 and TRBJ2-4, with D maybe TRBD2 (6 bases). The V gene's germline CDR1 is LGHNA and CDR2 YNFKEQ. Trimming removed 3 bases from V and 1 base from J, with 10 bases in between. This CDR3 spans 15 amino acids. The chain's CDR3 is CASSQELAAKNIQYF. Here the CDR3 DNA reads TGTGCCAGCAGCCAGGAACTAGCTGCCAAAAACATTCAGTACTTC.

The chain uses TRBV28 and TRBJ1-2; D uncertain. The CDR3 covers 12 residues. CDR1 is MDHEN, CDR2 SYDVKM, per germline. Trimming took 1 base from V and 6 from J, leaving 6 bases between them. The CDR3 loop is CASSLLGDGYTF. CDR3 coding DNA: TGTGCCAGCAGTTTATTGGGAGATGGCTACACCTTC.

As concerns this clone: A junction boundary mismatches the germline segment, possibly from a read error. The identical CDR3 is also encoded by other nucleotide sequences in the sample. The rearrangement joins TRBV7-2 to TRBJ1-2; D remains unclear. From germline, CDR1 is SGHTA and CDR2 FQGNSA. The CDR3 sequence is 13 residues long. CDR3 in amino acids: CASSTAPNYGYTF. For the CDR3, the DNA is TGTGCCAGCAGCACGGCACCTAACTATGGTTACACCTTC.

The J gene is TRBJ1-1, the V gene TRBV9, with D perhaps matching TRBD1 (5 bases). CDR1 and CDR2 (germline): SGDLS, YYNGEE. V was trimmed by 4 bases and J by 6 bases, leaving 22 bases between them. The CDR3 totals 16 residues. CDR3 sequence: CASSPRGPGILAEAFF. The DNA of the CDR3 is TGTGCCAGCAGCCCCCGAGGACCAGGGATCTTGGCTGAAGCTTTCTTT.

This chain uses TRBV6-5 with TRBJ1-2, with 7 positions matching TRBD1. The trim removed 0 bases at V and 5 bases at J, leaving 9 bases unmatched. The CDR3 runs to 16 residues. CDR1 MNHEY and CDR2 SVGAGI come from the germline V gene. The DNA of the CDR3 is TGTGCCAGCAGTTACTCGACCGGCGCAGGGGGATATGGCTACACCTTC. It is translated as CASSYSTGAGGYGYTF.

The rearrangement links TRBV6-2 or TRBV6-3 to TRBJ2-5, with D possibly being TRBD1 (7 bases). Per germline, CDR1 MNHEY and CDR2 SVGEGT. The CDR3 length is 16 residues. V was cut by 2 bases and J by 4 bases, with 17 bases left in between. The CDR3 region is CASSYGRGDGAETQYF. CDR3 nucleotides: TGTGCCAGCAGTTACGGCAGGGGGGACGGTGCAGAGACCCAGTACTTC.

Written as DNA, the CDR3 is TGTGCCAGCAGCACCCTAGCGGGGGGGCCCTCCGGCGGTGAGCAGTACGTC. Protein product: CASSTLAGGPSGGEQYV. This chain uses TRBV7-9 with TRBJ2-7, with 12 nucleotides matching TRBD2. Germline V gene data show CDR1 as SEHNR and CDR2 as FQNEAQ (reference sequence). V trimming: 5 bases; J trimming: 7 bases; junction bases outside the gene matches: 15. The CDR3 runs to 17 residues.